This T cell receptor beta chain was observed in a study of kidney transplant recipient with SARS-CoV-2 infection. The germline V gene encodes CDR1 MNHEY and CDR2 SVGAGI. V dropped 7 bases and J dropped 0 bases, with 13 bases sitting between them. The CDR3 has 15 amino acids. TCRdb processed the reads anew with MiXCR; each CDR3 protein has one entry. The sample yields about 240,000 distinct CDR3 sequences, less than 35% seen once. This clonotype was seen at least ten times. The TCR was taken from a male patient aged 30 to 40 who had COVID-19 and was a kidney transplant recipient. A share of the T cells may be of graft donor origin. Sequencing used a blood sample, obtained at baseline and on day 111 from a kidney transplant recipient. V and J are TRBV6-5 and TRBJ1-5; D may be TRBD1 (5 bases). CDR3 nucleotide sequence: TGTGCCAGCACCAGGGACGGCAATAGCAATCAGCCCCAGCATTTT. Protein product: CASTRDGNSNQPQHF.